This entry features one T cell receptor (beta chain) sequence. This clonotype was recorded a few times. The target of this receptor is not known. There are no base qualities to consult, and no much larger clone falls within one base. CDR1 SGHVS and CDR2 FQNEAQ are derived from the germline V gene. V and J lose 0 bases and 2 bases, and a span of 7 bases separates them. The CDR3, cysteine through phenylalanine, is 14 amino acids long. This entry keeps only the CDR3 DNA: 42 bases, framed from base 1. The entry originates in a study of spatial heterogeneity in lung cancer (dated by TCRdb to 2018 to 2020). For context, the study as a whole: Beta-chain transcripts were consistently detected in greater numbers than alpha-chain transcripts, which likely reflected higher beta-chain transcript abundance. In the raw uncorrected reads, each unique combination of TCR and UMI appeared more than ten times on average. TCR alpha and beta repertoires were quantitatively compared across multiple tumor regions, matched nontumor lung and blood in non-small cell lung cancer. Nonsynonymous mutation counts, determined by whole-exome sequencing of tumor tissue, were related to features of the TCR repertoire. At surgery, 220 tumor regions, 61 to 75 matched nontumor lung samples and some 54 PBMC samples were TCR-sequenced for both alpha and beta chains.

This specimen's time point label, interpreted: sample taken at primary tumor resection. For TCR sequencing, whole RNA was extracted from tumor and nontumor lung tissue, or from cryopreserved PBMC samples, and no cell sorting was done. Donors were some 70 patients with early-stage, untreated non-small cell lung cancer from the lung TRACERx cohort. A patient was chosen for TCR sequencing only when enough RNA was available from at least two tumor regions. The paper's findings and limits, for the study overall: Ubiquitous expanded tumor TCRs were found in blood more often at tumor resection than at routine follow-up. Confirming at a functional level the hypothesis that regional TCRs recognize regional mutations was considered to require additional single-cell paired TCR alpha and beta sequencing.

To prepare the library, 5' RACE was applied. The instrument given in TCRdb is NextSeq 500. The TCR library protocol attached a unique molecular identifier to each TCR cDNA molecule to allow correction of PCR and sequencing errors. On the study's bioinformatics: Decombinator tools were used for TCR identification, UMI-based error correction and CDR3 extraction. TCRs above a frequency of 2 per 1,000, corresponding to the top 1% of the tumor frequency distribution, were defined as expanded. Renyi diversity was calculated using the R vegan package after each repertoire was subsampled 100 times to 5,000 TCRs. CDR3 similarity networks were constructed using string-kernel similarity of amino acid triplets, with links drawn between CDR3s whose pairwise similarity was above 0.82. The public sequencing data were trimmed at Q25 with fastp and processed into clonotypes with MiXCR by TCRdb, which kept only in-frame beta chains. All rows with the same CDR3 protein become a single entry with the most common DNA and genes. These V and J calls derive from TCRdb rather than the authors' analysis. This sample is represented by 70,000 to 90,000 distinct CDR3 sequences; more than 10% of them were singletons. The ten largest clonotypes hold more than 5.5% of the sample.

This TCR derives from a male donor with early-stage non-small cell lung cancer. The sequence joins TRBV7-8 to TRBJ1-2; the D gene cannot be resolved reliably. Sequenced here: PBMCs, sampled at surgery. Read as DNA, the sequence is TGTGCCAGCAGCTTAGCGTCAGGAAACTATGGCTACACCTTC. This yields the protein CASSLASGNYGYTF.